The rows below give T cell receptor beta chains drawn from one sample of a study of shared clonotypes between healthy human individuals. Some clones are missing from TCRdb's copy, which holds only in-frame ones; the method was immunoSEQ multiplex PCR. The sample has about 2.4 million clones, 93% seen once; the top ten hold about 0.39%. Material: naive CD4+ T cells from PBMCs. These receptors were taken from a young man in good health. Some clones in this sample may be carry-over from other donors' samples. Both conserved end residues are part of each CDR3. Each record gives: J gene, V gene, D gene, clone size, CDR3 protein, CDR3 DNA. D genes are given only for firm matches. The size entry is marked missing in some rows and otherwise reads once, few, many or a size class.

TRBJ2-7,TRBV7-8,TRBD2,-,CASSRGLAGENPYEQYF,TGTGCCAGCAGCCGGGGACTAGCGGGAGAAAACCCCTACGAGCAGTACTTC
TRBJ2-2,TRBV27,TRBD2,-,CLNVSRTSGSGGGELFF,TGTTTAAATGTTTCGAGAACTAGCGGGAGTGGCGGCGGGGAGCTGTTTTTT
TRBJ2-1,TRBV29-1,-,-,CSVAGQSSYNEQFF,TGCAGCGTTGCGGGACAAAGCTCCTACAATGAGCAGTTCTTC
TRBJ2-7,TRBV6-1,-,-,CASSNRVSDEQYF,TGTGCCAGCAGTAACAGGGTAAGCGACGAGCAGTACTTC
TRBJ1-4,TRBV27,-,once,CASRRFGQIATNEKLFF,TGTGCCAGCAGGCGCTTTGGACAGATTGCAACTAATGAAAAACTGTTTTTT
TRBJ2-3,TRBV28,TRBD1,-,CASSPQTGPDTQYF,TGTGCCAGCAGTCCACAGACAGGGCCAGATACGCAGTATTTT
TRBJ2-7,TRBV4-1,TRBD2,-,CASSQGLVPRAGGRNEQYF,TGCGCCAGCAGCCAAGGATTAGTTCCCCGAGCGGGAGGAAGGAACGAGCAGTACTTC
TRBJ2-2,TRBV4-3,-,-,CASSQMFPVGAYDTGELFF,TGCGCCAGCAGCCAAATGTTCCCGGTAGGGGCCTATGACACCGGGGAGCTGTTTTTT
TRBJ2-3,TRBV5-1,TRBD2,-,CASSPGLAGTTDTQYF,TGCGCCAGCAGCCCGGGACTAGCGGGAACCACAGATACGCAGTATTTT
TRBJ2-3,TRBV28,-,-,CASSSRGGEGTDTQYF,TGTGCCAGCAGTAGTCGAGGGGGGGAGGGCACAGATACGCAGTATTTT
TRBJ2-3,TRBV10-3,TRBD1,-,CAISPPGTGDKDTQYF,TGTGCCATCAGTCCTCCTGGGACAGGGGACAAAGATACGCAGTATTTT
TRBJ2-7,TRBV5-6,-,-,CASSLWLLVSYEQYF,TGTGCCAGCAGCTTGTGGTTGCTAGTCTCCTACGAGCAGTACTTC
TRBJ1-4,TRBV7-2,-,-,CASSLSNEKLFF,TGTGCCAGCAGCCTATCTAATGAAAAACTGTTTTTT
TRBJ2-2,TRBV18,TRBD1,-,CASSPGTGGNTGELFF,TGTGCCAGCTCGCCCGGGACAGGGGGCAACACCGGGGAGCTGTTTTTT
TRBJ2-5,TRBV28,TRBD1,-,CASSGGDRAETQYF,TGTGCCAGCAGTGGGGGGGACAGGGCAGAGACCCAGTACTTC
TRBJ2-5,TRBV28,TRBD2,once,CASSPGWLAGGSGETQYF,TGTGCCAGCAGTCCAGGGTGGCTAGCGGGAGGGTCCGGGGAGACCCAGTACTTC
TRBJ1-1,TRBV18,-,few,CASSPGEGRGTEAFF,TGTGCCAGCTCACCCGGAGAAGGGCGAGGGACTGAAGCTTTCTTT
TRBJ2-7,TRBV11-1,-,-,CASSFVSTSYEQYF,TGTGCCAGCAGCTTCGTCAGTACTTCCTACGAGCAGTACTTC
TRBJ1-2,TRBV28,-,-,CASTGAYGYTF,TGTGCCAGCACGGGGGCCTATGGCTACACCTTC
TRBJ2-7,TRBV5-4,-,-,CASSLLPPSSYEQYF,TGTGCCAGCAGCTTGCTTCCGCCGAGCTCCTACGAGCAGTACTTC
TRBJ2-5,TRBV28,TRBD2,-,CASSFARLAQETQYF,TGTGCCAGCAGTTTTGCGAGACTAGCACAAGAGACCCAGTACTTC
TRBJ2-3,TRBV18,-,-,CASSLNRDRGGDTQYF,TGTGCCAGCTCACTTAACAGGGACAGAGGAGGGGATACGCAGTATTTT
TRBJ1-5,TRBV28,TRBD1,-,CASSLAGGLDQPQHF,TGTGCCAGCAGTTTAGCAGGGGGTTTGGATCAGCCCCAGCATTTT
TRBJ2-1,TRBV30,TRBD1,-,CAWNGDSTYNEQFF,TGTGCCTGGAACGGGGACAGCACCTACAATGAGCAGTTCTTC